This T cell receptor (beta chain) was captured in a study of blood T cell repertoires in COVID-19 (dated by TCRdb to 2018 to 2021). Concerning the study at large: Samples from collaborators originated in the United States, Italy and Spain and spanned both the acute and convalescent phases of COVID-19. The material from the prospective study consisted of cDNA or gDNA derived from T cells, B-cell-depleted T cells, or PBMCs. Deeply sampled blood TCRbeta repertoires from subjects exposed to, actively infected with, or recovered from COVID-19 were included in the dataset. The repertoires were released in a freely available public database intended as a resource for research on the immune response to SARS-CoV-2. The samples were drawn from two sources: the first 160 participants of the ongoing ImmuneRACE study, and over 1,000 subjects contributed by 6 global collaborators. The sample metadata nearly always contained a de-identified subject ID, COVID-19 status, age in years and sex. Where available, HLA class I and class II types were obtained from metadata supplied by the sample provider rather than from assay-based typing.

Broad study findings and their caveats: How much clinical and demographic metadata was included differed by source and by participant, and the metadata was provided uncurated.

Each collaborating institution followed its own protocols to collect whole blood in K2EDTA tubes. For TCRbeta analysis, collaborators shipped samples in one of three forms: frozen whole blood, isolated PBMCs, or DNA extracted from either of those sample types. TCRbeta CDR3 regions were amplified from genomic DNA by means of the immunoSEQ Assay, a bias-controlled multiplex PCR. On the study's bioinformatics: The number of nucleated cells in each sample was estimated by amplification of reference gene primers within the assay. To quantify the absolute abundance of each unique TCRbeta CDR3 rearrangement, sequence reads were collapsed and filtered. For each sample, productive Simpson clonality was calculated as the square root of Simpson's diversity index over productive rearrangements. The source is immuneACCESS, and TCRdb retained only in-frame sequences with V and J called. Part of the clones is not carried over; for the studies checked, unresolved V genes explain less than half of this, and the remainder is unexplained. The V and J calls and clone size are taken from that table; D and trimming were inferred from the DNA. In all, the sample holds about 190,000 clones, and more than 70% of those were seen once. The ten largest clones represent about 10% of the sample.

This clone was found once. The target of this receptor is not known. Base qualities are missing; no much larger clone stands one base away. Sequencing used peripheral blood. This TCR was sampled from an elderly woman with active or convalescent COVID-19.

CDR3 reads: CASSLAAGRGAYEQYF. The DNA is as follows: TGTGCCAGCAGCTTAGCTGCAGGGAGGGGGGCCTACGAGCAGTACTTC. Here the chain combines TRBV7-9 and TRBJ2-7; D gene: possibly TRBD2, on 7 matching bases. V is reduced by 0 bases and J by 2 bases, leaving a spacing of 14 bases between them. According to the germline V gene (reference sequence), CDR1 reads SEHNR and CDR2 reads FQNEAQ. There are 16 amino acids in the CDR3, from cysteine to phenylalanine inclusive. Of the read, only the CDR3 DNA is kept; its 48 bases are in frame from base 1.